The clone carrying this T cell receptor beta chain appeared once. Its antigen is as yet unknown. CD4+CD25+CD127- Tregs, CD4+CD25- non-Tregs, CD4 and CD8 cells were sorted. Before regulatory T cell sorting, thawed PBMCs rested overnight at 37°C in around 200 IU/ml IL-2. The data are from a study of Tregs in tolerant kidney transplant recipients. Profiling relied on immunoSEQ multiplex PCR, and the TCRdb table lists in-frame clones only, not all of them. The sample yields some 64,000 clones, around 98% seen once. Deletions cut 2 bases from V and 2 bases from J, with 12 bases between. Germline V CDR1 and CDR2: MDHEN, SYDVKM. The CDR3 is 15 residues long. Findings and limits, study-wide: The most relevant donor-specific Treg TCRbeta repertoire apparently came from expansion with activated donor B cells.

Material: Tregs from blood, obtained before the transplant. The source is a human donor who received a combined kidney and bone marrow transplant. V gene TRBV28 combines with J gene TRBJ1-2; the D is unclear. The CDR3 loop is CASSLLSTGNYGYTF. In DNA, the CDR3 is TGTGCCAGCAGTTTACTCTCGACGGGAAACTATGGCTACACCTTC.